This T cell receptor beta chain was captured by sequencing in a study of shared clonotypes between healthy human individuals. Whole-study findings and limits: Sharing across a handful of donors was seen in around 5% of naive CD4 clonotypes. Inspection by rarefaction showed sorted-subset sequencing to be incomplete despite large depth.

With regard to this clone: As yet, its antigen is unknown.

V gave up 4 bases and J gave up 0 bases; unmatched junction bases: 15. This CDR3 has 19 amino acids. Germline CDR1 is ENHRY and CDR2 is SYGVKD. Replicate sorted-subset PCRs were loaded with around 200 ng DNA, tens of thousands of T cell genomes. Method: immunoSEQ multiplex PCR; TCRdb's copy keeps in-frame clones and lacks some. The table shows approximately 710,000 clones, with about 90% occurring only once. The sequencing sample was made of memory CD8+ T cells from PBMCs. Subset meaning: CD45RO+ cells pooled with CCR7-negative TemRA cells. This receptor was taken from a man aged 18 to 35 in good health. Some clones in this sample may be carry-over from other donors' samples. The gene calls are TRBV10-3 and TRBJ1-3; 7 positions agree with TRBD1. The CDR3 loop reads CAISGYTEGAASSGNTIYF. DNA of the CDR3: TGTGCCATCAGTGGGTATACTGAGGGGGCAGCGAGCTCTGGAAACACCATATATTTT.